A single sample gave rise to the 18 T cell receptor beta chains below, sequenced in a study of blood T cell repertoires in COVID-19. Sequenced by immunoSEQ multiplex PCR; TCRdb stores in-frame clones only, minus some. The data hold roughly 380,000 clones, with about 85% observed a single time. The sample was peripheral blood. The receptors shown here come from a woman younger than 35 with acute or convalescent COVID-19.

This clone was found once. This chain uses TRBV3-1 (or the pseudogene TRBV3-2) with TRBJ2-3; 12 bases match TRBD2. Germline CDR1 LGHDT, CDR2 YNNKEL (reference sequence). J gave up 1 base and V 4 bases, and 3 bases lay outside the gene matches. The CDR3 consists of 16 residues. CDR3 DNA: TGTGCCAGCAGCCCTCTAGCGGGAGGGGGCACAGATACGCAGTATTTT. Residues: CASSPLAGGGTDTQYF.

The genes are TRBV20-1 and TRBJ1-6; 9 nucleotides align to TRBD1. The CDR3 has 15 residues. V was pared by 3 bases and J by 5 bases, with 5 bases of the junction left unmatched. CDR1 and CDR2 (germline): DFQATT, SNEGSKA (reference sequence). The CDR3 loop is CSASQGQGNNSPLHF. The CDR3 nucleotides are TGCAGTGCTAGTCAGGGACAGGGTAATAATTCACCCCTCCACTTT.

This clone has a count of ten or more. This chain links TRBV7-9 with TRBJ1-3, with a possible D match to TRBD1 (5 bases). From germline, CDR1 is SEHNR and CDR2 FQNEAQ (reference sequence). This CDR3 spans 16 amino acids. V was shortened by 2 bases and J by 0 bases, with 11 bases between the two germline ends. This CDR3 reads CASSLFGHHSGNTIYF. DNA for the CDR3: TGTGCCAGCAGCTTATTTGGACACCACTCTGGAAACACCATATATTTT. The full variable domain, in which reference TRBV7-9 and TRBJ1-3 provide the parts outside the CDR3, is DTGVSQNPRHKITKRGQNVTFRCDPISEHNRLYWYRQTLGQGPEFLTYFQNEAQLEKSRLLSDRFSAERPKGSFSTLEIQRTEQGDSAMYLCASSLFGHHSGNTIYFGEGSWLTVV.

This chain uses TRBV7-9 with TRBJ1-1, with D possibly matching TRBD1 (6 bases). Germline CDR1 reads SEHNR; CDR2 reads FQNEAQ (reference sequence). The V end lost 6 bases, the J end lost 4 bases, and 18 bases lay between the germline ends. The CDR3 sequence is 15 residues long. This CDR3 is CASRSEQGGGTEAFF. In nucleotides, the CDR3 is TGTGCCAGCAGGAGCGAACAGGGAGGGGGCACTGAAGCTTTCTTT.

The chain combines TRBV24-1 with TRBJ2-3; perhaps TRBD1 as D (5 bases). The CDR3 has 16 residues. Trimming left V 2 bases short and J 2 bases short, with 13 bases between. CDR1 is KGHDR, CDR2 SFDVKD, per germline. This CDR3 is CATSDWGRTNTDTQYF. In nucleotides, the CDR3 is TGTGCCACCAGTGATTGGGGCAGGACCAACACAGATACGCAGTATTTT.

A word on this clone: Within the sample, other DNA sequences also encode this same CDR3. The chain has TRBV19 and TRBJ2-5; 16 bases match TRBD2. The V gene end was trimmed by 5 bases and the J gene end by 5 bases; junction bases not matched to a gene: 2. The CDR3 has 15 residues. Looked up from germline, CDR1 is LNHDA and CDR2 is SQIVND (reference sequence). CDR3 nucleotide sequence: TGTGCCAGTAGTGGGACTAGCGGGAGGGGCGAGACCCAGTACTTC. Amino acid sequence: CASSGTSGRGETQYF.

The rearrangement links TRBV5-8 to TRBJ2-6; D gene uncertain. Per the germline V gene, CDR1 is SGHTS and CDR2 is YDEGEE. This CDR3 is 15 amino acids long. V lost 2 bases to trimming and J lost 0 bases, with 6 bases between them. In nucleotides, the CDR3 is TGTGCCAGCAGCTTTCTAGGCTCTGGGGCCAACGTCCTGACTTTC. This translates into CASSFLGSGANVLTF.

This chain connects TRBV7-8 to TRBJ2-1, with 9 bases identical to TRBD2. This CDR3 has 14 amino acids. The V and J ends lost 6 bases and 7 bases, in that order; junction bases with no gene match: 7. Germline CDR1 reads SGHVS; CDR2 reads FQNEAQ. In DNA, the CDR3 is TGTGCCAGCAGACAAGCGGGGGGTCTGAATGAGCAGTTCTTC. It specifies CASRQAGGLNEQFF.

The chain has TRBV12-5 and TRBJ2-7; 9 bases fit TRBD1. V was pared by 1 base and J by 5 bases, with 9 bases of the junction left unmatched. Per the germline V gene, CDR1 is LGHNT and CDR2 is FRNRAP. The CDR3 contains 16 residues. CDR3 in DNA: TGTGCTAGTGGTTTGGAGGGGGACAGGGTAGTTGACGAGCAGTACTTC. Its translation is CASGLEGDRVVDEQYF.

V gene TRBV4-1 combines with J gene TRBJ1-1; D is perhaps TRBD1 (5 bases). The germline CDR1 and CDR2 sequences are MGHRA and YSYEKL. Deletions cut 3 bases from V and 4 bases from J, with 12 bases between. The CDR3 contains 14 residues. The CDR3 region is CASSHSGQFTEAFF. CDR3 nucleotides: TGCGCCAGCAGCCACTCAGGGCAGTTCACTGAAGCTTTCTTT.

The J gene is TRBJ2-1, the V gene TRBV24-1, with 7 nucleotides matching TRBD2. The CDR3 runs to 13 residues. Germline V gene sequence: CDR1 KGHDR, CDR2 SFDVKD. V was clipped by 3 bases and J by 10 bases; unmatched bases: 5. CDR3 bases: TGTGCCACCAGTGATCCCCCGGGACTAGAGCAGTTCTTC. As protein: CATSDPPGLEQFF.

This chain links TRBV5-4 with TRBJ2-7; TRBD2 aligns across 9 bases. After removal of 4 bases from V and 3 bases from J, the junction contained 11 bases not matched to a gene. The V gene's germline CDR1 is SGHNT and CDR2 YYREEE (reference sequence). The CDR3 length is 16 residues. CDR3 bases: TGTGCCAGCAGCATAGGGACTAGCTATTCCTTCTACGAGCAGTACTTC. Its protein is CASSIGTSYSFYEQYF.

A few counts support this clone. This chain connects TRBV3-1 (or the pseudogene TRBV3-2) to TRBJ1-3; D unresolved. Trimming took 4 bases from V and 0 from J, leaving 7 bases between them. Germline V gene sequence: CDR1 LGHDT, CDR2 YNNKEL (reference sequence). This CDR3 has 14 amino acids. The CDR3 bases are TGTGCCAGCAGCCCACAGAGCTCTGGAAACACCATATATTTT. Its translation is CASSPQSSGNTIYF.

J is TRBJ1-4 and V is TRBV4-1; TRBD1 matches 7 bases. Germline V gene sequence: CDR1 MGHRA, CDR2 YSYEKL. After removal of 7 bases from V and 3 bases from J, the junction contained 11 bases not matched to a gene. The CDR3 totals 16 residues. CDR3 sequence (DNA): TGCGCCAGCACGGTGAGGACAGGACGGCCTAATGAAAAACTGTTTTTT. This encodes CASTVRTGRPNEKLFF.

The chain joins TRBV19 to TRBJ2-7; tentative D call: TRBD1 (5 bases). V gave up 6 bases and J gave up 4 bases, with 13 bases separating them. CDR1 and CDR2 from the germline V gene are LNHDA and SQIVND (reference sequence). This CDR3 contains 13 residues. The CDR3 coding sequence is TGTGCCAGTAGGGGCGGCGACAGTTACGAGCAGTACTTC. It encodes CASRGGDSYEQYF.

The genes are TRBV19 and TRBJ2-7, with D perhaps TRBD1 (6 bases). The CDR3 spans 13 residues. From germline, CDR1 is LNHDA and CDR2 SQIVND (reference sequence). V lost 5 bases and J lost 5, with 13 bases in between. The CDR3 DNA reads TGTGCCAGTAGTGGGGACACCTACAACGAGCAGTACTTC. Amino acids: CASSGDTYNEQYF.

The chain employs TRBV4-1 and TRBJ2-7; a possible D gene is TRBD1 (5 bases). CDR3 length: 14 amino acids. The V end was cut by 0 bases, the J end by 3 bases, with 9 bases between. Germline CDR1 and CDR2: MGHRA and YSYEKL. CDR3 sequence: CASSQDQGLYEQYF. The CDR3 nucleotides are TGCGCCAGCAGCCAAGACCAGGGTCTCTACGAGCAGTACTTC.

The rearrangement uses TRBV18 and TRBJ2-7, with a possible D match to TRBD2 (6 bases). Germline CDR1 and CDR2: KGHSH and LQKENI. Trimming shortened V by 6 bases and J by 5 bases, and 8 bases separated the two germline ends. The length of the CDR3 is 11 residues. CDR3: CASSGTHEQYF. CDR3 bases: TGTGCCAGCTCTGGGACTCACGAGCAGTACTTC.